This section outlines one TCR beta chain sequence together with its context. Its antigen remains unknown. The CDR3 spans 16 residues. Germline V CDR1 and CDR2: MDHEN, SYDVKM. Trimming stripped 2 bases from V and 5 bases from J, with 16 bases between. The source of the sample is a study of cytomegalovirus exposure and HLA in healthy donors. Generated by immunoSEQ multiplex PCR, the TCRdb table keeps only in-frame clones and is missing some. The sample consists of 70,000 to 90,000 clones, just under 85% of them appearing once. Study-wide findings and caveats: Reports described diagnosis of cytomegalovirus status by the classifier as highly specific and sensitive.

This TCR derives from a man younger than 40 in good health and CMV-seronegative. The sequenced sample consisted of PBMCs. This chain joins TRBV28 and TRBJ2-1, with D unresolved. This CDR3 reads CASSLGSVTANNEQFF. The CDR3 DNA sequence: TGTGCCAGCAGTTTAGGATCTGTCACAGCCAACAATGAGCAGTTCTTC.